This T cell receptor (beta chain) was documented in a study of T-cell memory formation after mild COVID-19. The study, taken as a whole, reports: CD4+ bias marked clones expanding day 15 to 37, unlike balanced contracting clones.

This clonotype was observed a handful of times. No antigen is known for it. V lost 4 bases and J lost 6, with 7 bases in between. Germline V gene sequence: CDR1 WNHNN, CDR2 SYGVQD (reference sequence). CDR3 length equals 12 residues. TCRdb fed the 5' RACE reads into MiXCR, producing one record per CDR3 protein. The table has a few hundred thousand distinct CDR3 sequences, about a sixth seen once. V and J are TRBV10-1 and TRBJ2-1, with D possibly matching TRBD2 (5 bases). The sample consisted of PBMCs or a T cell subset sorted from them (not recorded which). The TCR originated in a man aged 18 to 29 who had mild COVID-19 (a few samples of this study predate the infection). Cell type and time point are not known. The CDR3: CASSGTFNEQFF. The CDR3 bases are TGCGCCAGCAGTGGGACTTTCAATGAGCAGTTCTTC.